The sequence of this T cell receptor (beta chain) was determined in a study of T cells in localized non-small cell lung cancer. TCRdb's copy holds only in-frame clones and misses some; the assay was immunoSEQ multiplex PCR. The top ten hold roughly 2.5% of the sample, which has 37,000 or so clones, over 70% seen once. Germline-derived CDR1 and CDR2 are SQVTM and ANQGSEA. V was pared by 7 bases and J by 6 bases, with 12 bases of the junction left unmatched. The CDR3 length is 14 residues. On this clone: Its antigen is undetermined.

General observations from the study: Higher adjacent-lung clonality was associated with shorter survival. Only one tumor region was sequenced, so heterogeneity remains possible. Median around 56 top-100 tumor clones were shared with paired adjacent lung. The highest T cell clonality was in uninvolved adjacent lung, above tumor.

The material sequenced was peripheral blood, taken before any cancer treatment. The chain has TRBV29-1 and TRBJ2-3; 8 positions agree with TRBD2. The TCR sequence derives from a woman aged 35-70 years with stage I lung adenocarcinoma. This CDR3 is CSAIPSGSPDTQYF. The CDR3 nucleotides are TGCAGCGCCATCCCCAGCGGGAGTCCGGATACGCAGTATTTT.